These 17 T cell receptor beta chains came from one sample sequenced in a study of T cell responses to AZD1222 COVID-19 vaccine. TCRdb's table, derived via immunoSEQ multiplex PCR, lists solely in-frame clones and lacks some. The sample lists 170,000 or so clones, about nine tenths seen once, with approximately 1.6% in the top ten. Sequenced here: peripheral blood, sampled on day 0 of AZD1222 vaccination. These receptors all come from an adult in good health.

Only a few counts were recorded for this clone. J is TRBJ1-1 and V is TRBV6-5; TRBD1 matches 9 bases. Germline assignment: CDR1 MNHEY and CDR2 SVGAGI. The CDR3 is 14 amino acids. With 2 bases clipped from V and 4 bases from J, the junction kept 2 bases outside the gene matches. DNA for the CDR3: TGTGCCAGCAGTTACACGGACAGGGGCACTGAAGCTTTCTTT. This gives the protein CASSYTDRGTEAFF.

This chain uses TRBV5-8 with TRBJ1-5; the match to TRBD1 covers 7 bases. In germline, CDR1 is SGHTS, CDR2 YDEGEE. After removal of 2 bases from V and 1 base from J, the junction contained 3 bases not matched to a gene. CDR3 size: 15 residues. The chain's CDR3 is CASSFNRGSNQPQHF. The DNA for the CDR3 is TGTGCCAGCAGCTTCAACAGGGGAAGCAATCAGCCCCAGCATTTT. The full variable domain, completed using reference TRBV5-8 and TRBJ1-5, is EAGVTQSPTHLIKTRGQQATLRCSPISGHTSVYWYQQALGLGLQFLLWYDEGEERNRGNFPPRFSGRQFPNYSSELNVNALELEDSALYLCASSFNRGSNQPQHFGDGTRLSIL.

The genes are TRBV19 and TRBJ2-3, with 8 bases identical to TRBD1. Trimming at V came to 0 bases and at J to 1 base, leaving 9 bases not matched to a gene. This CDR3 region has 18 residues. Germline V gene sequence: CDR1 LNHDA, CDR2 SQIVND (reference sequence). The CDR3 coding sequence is TGTGCCAGTAGTATAGACGGACAGGGCACCGGGGGCACAGATACGCAGTATTTT. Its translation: CASSIDGQGTGGTDTQYF.

As DNA, the CDR3 is TGTGCCAGTAGTCGTCCGGGACAGGGGGCAGATACGCAGTATTTT. As protein: CASSRPGQGADTQYF. The chain couples TRBV19 to TRBJ2-3; TRBD1 matches at 11 bases. CDR3 length: 15 residues. With V trimmed by 5 bases and J by 4 bases, 5 bases remained unmatched. Germline CDR1 reads LNHDA; CDR2 reads SQIVND (reference sequence).

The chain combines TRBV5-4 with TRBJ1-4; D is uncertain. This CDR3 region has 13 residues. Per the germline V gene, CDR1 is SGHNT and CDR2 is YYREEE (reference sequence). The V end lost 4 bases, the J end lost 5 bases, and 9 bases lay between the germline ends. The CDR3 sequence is CASSAWMNEKLFF. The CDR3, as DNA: TGTGCCAGCAGCGCCTGGATGAATGAAAAACTGTTTTTT.

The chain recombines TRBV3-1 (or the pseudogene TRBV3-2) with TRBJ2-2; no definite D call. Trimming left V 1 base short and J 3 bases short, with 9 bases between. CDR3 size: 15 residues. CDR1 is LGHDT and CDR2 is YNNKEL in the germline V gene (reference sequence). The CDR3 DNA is TGTGCCAGCAGCCAAGGAAGTAGGGACACCGGGGAGCTGTTTTTT. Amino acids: CASSQGSRDTGELFF.

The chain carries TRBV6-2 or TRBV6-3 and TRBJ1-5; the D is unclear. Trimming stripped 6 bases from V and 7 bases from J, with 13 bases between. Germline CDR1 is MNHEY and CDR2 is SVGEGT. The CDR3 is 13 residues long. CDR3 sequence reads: CASSPQRRQPQHF. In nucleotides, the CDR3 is TGTGCCAGCAGCCCCCAAAGGAGGCAGCCCCAGCATTTT.

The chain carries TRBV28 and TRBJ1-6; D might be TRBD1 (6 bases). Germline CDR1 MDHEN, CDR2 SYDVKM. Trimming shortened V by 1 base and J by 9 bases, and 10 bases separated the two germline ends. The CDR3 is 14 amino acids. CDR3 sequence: CASSLFGGGSPLHF. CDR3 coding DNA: TGTGCCAGCAGTTTATTCGGGGGCGGTTCACCCCTCCACTTT.

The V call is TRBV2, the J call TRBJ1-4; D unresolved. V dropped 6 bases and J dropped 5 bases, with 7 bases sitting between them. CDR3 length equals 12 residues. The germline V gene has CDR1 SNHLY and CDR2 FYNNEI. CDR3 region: CASSGQNEKLFF. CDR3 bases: TGTGCCAGCAGCGGGCAGAATGAAAAACTGTTTTTT.

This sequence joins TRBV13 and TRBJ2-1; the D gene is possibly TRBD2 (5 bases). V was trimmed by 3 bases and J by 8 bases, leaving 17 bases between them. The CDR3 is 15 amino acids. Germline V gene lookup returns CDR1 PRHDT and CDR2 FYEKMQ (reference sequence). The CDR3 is CASSLIGGGRYEQFF. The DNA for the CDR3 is TGTGCCAGCAGCTTGATAGGCGGAGGAAGGTATGAGCAGTTCTTC. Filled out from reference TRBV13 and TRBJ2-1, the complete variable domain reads AAGVIQSPRHLIKEKRETATLKCYPIPRHDTVYWYQQGPGQDPQFLISFYEKMQSDKGSIPDRFSAQQFSDYHSELNMSSLELGDSALYFCASSLIGGGRYEQFFGPGTRLTVL.

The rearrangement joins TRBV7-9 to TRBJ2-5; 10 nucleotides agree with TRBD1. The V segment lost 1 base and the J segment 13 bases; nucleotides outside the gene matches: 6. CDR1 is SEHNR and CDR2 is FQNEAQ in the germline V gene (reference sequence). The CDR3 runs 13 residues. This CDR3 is CASSLDDRGLAYF. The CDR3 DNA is TGTGCCAGCAGCTTAGACGACAGGGGGCTGGCGTACTTC.

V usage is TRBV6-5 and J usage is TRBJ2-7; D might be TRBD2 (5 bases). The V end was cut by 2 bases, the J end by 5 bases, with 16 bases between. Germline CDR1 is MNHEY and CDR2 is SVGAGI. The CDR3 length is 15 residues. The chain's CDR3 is CASSYGVGVKDEQYF. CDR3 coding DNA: TGTGCCAGCAGTTACGGCGTGGGAGTTAAGGACGAGCAGTACTTC.

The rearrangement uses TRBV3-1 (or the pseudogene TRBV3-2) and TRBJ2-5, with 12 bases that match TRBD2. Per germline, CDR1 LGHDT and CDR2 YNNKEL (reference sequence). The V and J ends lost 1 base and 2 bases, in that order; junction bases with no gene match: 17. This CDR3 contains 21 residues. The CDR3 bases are TGTGCCAGCAGCCAAGGGGCTAAACGAGGGCTAGCGGGGGGGTTTCAAGAGACCCAGTACTTC. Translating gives CASSQGAKRGLAGGFQETQYF.

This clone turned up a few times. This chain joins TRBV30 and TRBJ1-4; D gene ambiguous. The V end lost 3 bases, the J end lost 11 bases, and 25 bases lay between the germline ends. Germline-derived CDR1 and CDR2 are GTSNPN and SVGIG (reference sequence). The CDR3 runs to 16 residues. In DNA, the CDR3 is TGTGCCTGGAGCCCCCAGTTTGAACCACGGATATGGAAACTGTTTTTT. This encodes CAWSPQFEPRIWKLFF.

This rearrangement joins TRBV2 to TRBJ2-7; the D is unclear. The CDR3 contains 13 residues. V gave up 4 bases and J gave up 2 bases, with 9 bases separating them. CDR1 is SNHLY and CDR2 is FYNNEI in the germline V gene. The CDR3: CASSVGRTYEQYF. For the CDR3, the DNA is TGTGCCAGCAGTGTAGGCAGGACCTACGAGCAGTACTTC.

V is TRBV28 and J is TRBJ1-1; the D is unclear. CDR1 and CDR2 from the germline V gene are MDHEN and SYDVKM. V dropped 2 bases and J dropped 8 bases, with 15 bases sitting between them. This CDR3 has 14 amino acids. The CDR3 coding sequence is TGTGCCAGCAGTTTAGATCCGAGGTCATTCGAAGCTTTCTTT. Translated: CASSLDPRSFEAFF.

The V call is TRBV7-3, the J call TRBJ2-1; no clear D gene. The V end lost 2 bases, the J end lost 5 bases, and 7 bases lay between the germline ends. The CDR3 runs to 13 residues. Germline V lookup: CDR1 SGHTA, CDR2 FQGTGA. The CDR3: CASSLSANNEQFF. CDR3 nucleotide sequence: TGTGCCAGCAGCTTATCCGCCAACAATGAGCAGTTCTTC.